Below, 29 T cell receptor beta chains from the same sample are listed, as sequenced in a study of T cell responses to AZD1222 COVID-19 vaccine. This table comes from immunoSEQ multiplex PCR, and its TCRdb copy is limited to in-frame clones, with some not included. The sample has about 110,000 clones, 90% to 95% seen once. This material consisted of peripheral blood, taken on day 0 of AZD1222 vaccination. The source of these receptors is an adult in good health.

V is TRBV5-1 and J is TRBJ2-5; D is ambiguous. The germline V gene has CDR1 SGHRS and CDR2 YFSETQ. Trimming left V 4 bases short and J 1 base short, with 14 bases between. The CDR3 sequence is 15 residues long. CDR3 sequence (DNA): TGCGCCAGCAGCCCCGCTCTGGGCCCCCAAGAGACCCAGTACTTC. Protein: CASSPALGPQETQYF. Variable domain in full (rest from reference TRBV5-1 and TRBJ2-5): KAGVTQTPRYLIKTRGQQVTLSCSPISGHRSVSWYQQTPGQGLQFLFEYFSETQRNKGNFPGRFSGRQFSNSRSEMNVSTLELGDSALYLCASSPALGPQETQYFGPGTRLLVL.

The V gene is TRBV7-6, the J gene TRBJ2-7; the match to TRBD1 covers 9 bases. V lost 2 bases, J lost 0 bases, and 8 bases stayed unmatched. CDR3 length: 17 residues. CDR1 is SGHVS and CDR2 is FNYEAQ in the germline V gene. The CDR3, as DNA: TGTGCCAGCAGCTTATACACCGGGACAGGGAGCTCCTACGAGCAGTACTTC. Its translation is CASSLYTGTGSSYEQYF.

This sequence joins TRBV25-1 and TRBJ1-3; perhaps TRBD1 as D (5 bases). V was trimmed by 2 bases and J by 3 bases, leaving 11 bases between them. This CDR3 is 15 amino acids long. In germline, CDR1 is MGHDK, CDR2 SYGVNS. This CDR3 reads CASSEPDTFGNTIYF. The CDR3 DNA sequence: TGTGCCAGCAGTGAACCGGACACCTTTGGAAACACCATATATTTT.

The V gene is TRBV4-3, the J gene TRBJ2-1; 9 bases align to TRBD2. Germline lookup yields CDR1 LGHNA and CDR2 YSLEER. The trim removed 1 base at V and 9 bases at J, leaving 13 bases unmatched. This CDR3 has 17 residues. In nucleotides, the CDR3 is TGCGCCAGCAGCCAAGTAAACGTTCGCGGGGGGGCCGGTGAGCAGTTCTTC. Translation gives CASSQVNVRGGAGEQFF.

This sequence joins TRBV9 and TRBJ1-4; D gene unclear. The CDR3 is made up of 14 amino acids. The germline V gene has CDR1 SGDLS and CDR2 YYNGEE. V dropped 0 bases and J dropped 0 bases, with 3 bases sitting between them. The DNA for the CDR3 is TGTGCCAGCAGCGTAGGAGCAACTAATGAAAAACTGTTTTTT. This codes for CASSVGATNEKLFF.

J is TRBJ2-7 and V is TRBV7-9; 8 nucleotides agree with TRBD1. This CDR3 is 16 amino acids long. Germline CDR1 reads SEHNR; CDR2 reads FQNEAQ (reference sequence). V trimming: 5 bases; J trimming: 1 base; junction bases outside the gene matches: 10. The CDR3 DNA follows: TGTGCCAGCAGCCTCTATCAGGGACAGGTATCCTACGAGCAGTACTTC. Its protein product is CASSLYQGQVSYEQYF.

The rearrangement links TRBV6-5 to TRBJ1-2; a weak D match, TRBD1 (5 bases). V was trimmed by 4 bases and J by 2 bases, leaving 11 bases between them. The CDR3 sequence is 14 residues long. Germline values: CDR1 MNHEY, CDR2 SVGAGI. CDR3 coding DNA: TGTGCCAGCAGTTTATATGGGGGAAACTATGGCTACACCTTC. Protein sequence: CASSLYGGNYGYTF.

The genes are TRBV5-5 and TRBJ1-5; D is unclear. The CDR3 is 14 amino acids. V was cut by 0 bases and J by 3 bases, with 7 bases left in between. Germline CDR1 SGHKS, CDR2 YYEKEE (reference sequence). CDR3 bases: TGTGCCAGCAGCTTGGAACAGTTCAATCAGCCCCAGCATTTT. Its protein is CASSLEQFNQPQHF.

This chain joins TRBV12-3 or TRBV12-4 and TRBJ1-2, with 8 bases lining up with TRBD1. CDR3 size: 13 residues. After removal of 5 bases from V and 8 bases from J, the junction contained 7 bases not matched to a gene. CDR3 sequence (DNA): TGTGCCAGCAGTCTAACAGGGGGTATCGGCTACACCTTC. Protein: CASSLTGGIGYTF.

In this sample, this clone turned up once. V gene TRBV4-3 combines with J gene TRBJ1-1, with D maybe TRBD1 (5 bases). This CDR3 has 13 residues. V was shortened by 0 bases and J by 11 bases, with 13 bases between the two germline ends. The germline V gene has CDR1 LGHNA and CDR2 YSLEER. The CDR3: CASSQEGGHPAFF. The CDR3, as DNA: TGCGCCAGCAGCCAAGAAGGTGGACACCCGGCTTTCTTT.

The CDR3 DNA follows: TGTGCCAGCAGTTTCCAGGGCACTAATGAAAAACTGTTTTTT. Protein: CASSFQGTNEKLFF. The chain uses TRBV28 and TRBJ1-4; weak D call: TRBD1 (5 bases). V was cut by 3 bases and J by 2 bases, with 7 bases left in between. Germline CDR1 and CDR2: MDHEN and SYDVKM. This CDR3 is built from 14 residues.

This clone has just a few counts. The chain couples TRBV5-1 to TRBJ1-3, with a weak D call TRBD1 (6 bases). This CDR3 is 17 amino acids long. V was pared by 0 bases and J by 1 base, with 14 bases between. Germline assignment: CDR1 SGHRS and CDR2 YFSETQ. This chain's CDR3 is CASSLEGRGSSGNTIYF. In DNA form, the CDR3 reads TGCGCCAGCAGCTTGGAGGGCAGGGGTTCTTCTGGAAACACCATATATTTT.

The chain carries TRBV25-1 and TRBJ2-3, with D tentatively TRBD1 or TRBD2 (6 bases each). The V gene's germline CDR1 is MGHDK and CDR2 SYGVNS. V was cut by 1 base and J by 3 bases, with 14 bases left in between. The CDR3 consists of 16 residues. The CDR3 DNA sequence: TGTGCCAGCAGTGAATTCGGGGGCCGCAGTACAGATACGCAGTATTTT. It translates to CASSEFGGRSTDTQYF.

This rearrangement joins TRBV11-1 to TRBJ2-7; no firm D call. V gave up 4 bases and J gave up 5 bases, with 12 bases separating them. This CDR3 contains 13 residues. Germline CDR1 and CDR2: SGHAT and FQDESV (reference sequence). The CDR3: CASSSRMGNEQYF. CDR3 bases: TGTGCCAGCAGCTCCCGCATGGGGAACGAGCAGTACTTC.

This chain joins TRBV30 and TRBJ1-1, with a weak D call TRBD1 (5 bases). V was clipped by 3 bases and J by 2 bases, with 10 bases between them. CDR3 length: 13 amino acids. CDR1 is GTSNPN and CDR2 is SVGIG in the germline V gene (reference sequence). The DNA for the CDR3 is TGTGCCTGGAGCGGACAAACCAACACTGAAGCTTTCTTT. Its translation is CAWSGQTNTEAFF.

The chain joins TRBV7-2 to TRBJ1-2; TRBD1 is a possible D gene (5 bases). V gave up 2 bases and J gave up 5 bases, with 15 bases separating them. The CDR3 has 15 residues. Germline CDR1 and CDR2: SGHTA and FQGNSA. The CDR3 loop is CASSLMGPQGYGYTF. CDR3 bases: TGTGCCAGCAGCTTAATGGGTCCCCAGGGTTATGGCTACACCTTC.

The CDR3 DNA is TGTGCCAGCAGTTTGGTGGGGTCAGCAGCGTTCGATGAGCAGTTCTTC. Encoded protein: CASSLVGSAAFDEQFF. The chain uses TRBV28 and TRBJ2-1, with D unresolved. Germline CDR1 MDHEN, CDR2 SYDVKM. The length of the CDR3 is 16 residues. V was pared by 3 bases and J by 8 bases, with 20 bases between.

The V and J genes are TRBV15 and TRBJ1-4; 8 bases align to TRBD1. Germline V gene data show CDR1 as LNHNV and CDR2 as YYDKDF (reference sequence). This CDR3 spans 17 amino acids. Trimming removed 1 base from V and 8 bases from J; junction bases left unmatched: 12. This chain's CDR3 is CATSRVAVGRGQEKLFF. The CDR3 bases are TGTGCCACCAGCAGAGTGGCAGTGGGCAGGGGGCAAGAAAAACTGTTTTTT.

This clone was counted a few times. The V gene is TRBV9, the J gene TRBJ2-5; 7 nucleotides agree with TRBD1. Trimming at V came to 4 bases and at J to 5 bases, leaving 5 bases not matched to a gene. The CDR3 spans 13 residues. CDR1 and CDR2 from the germline V gene are SGDLS and YYNGEE. The CDR3, as DNA: TGTGCCAGCAGCACAGGACAGGCGGAGACCCAGTACTTC. The encoded protein is CASSTGQAETQYF.

The V call is TRBV5-8, the J call TRBJ1-5; D gene ambiguous. The CDR3 loop spans 14 amino acids. Germline V gene sequence: CDR1 SGHTS, CDR2 YDEGEE. With 7 bases removed from V and 3 bases from J, the gap between germline ends came to 14 bases. The CDR3 nucleotides are TGTGCCAGCCGGCGAGGGCAGAACAATCAGCCCCAGCATTTT. Its protein is CASRRGQNNQPQHF.

V is TRBV28 and J is TRBJ2-5, with D uncertain. The CDR3 is 12 residues long. Looked up from germline, CDR1 is MDHEN and CDR2 is SYDVKM. The V gene lost 3 bases and the J gene lost 5 bases, with 7 bases spanning the gap. The CDR3 protein is CASSLIRETQYF. In DNA, the CDR3 is TGTGCCAGCAGTTTGATTCGGGAGACCCAGTACTTC.

This clone was observed a single time. This rearrangement joins TRBV6-5 to TRBJ2-4; D is undetermined. The CDR3 has 13 amino acids. V lost 4 bases, J lost 0 bases, and 4 bases lay in between. Germline loops: CDR1 MNHEY, CDR2 SVGAGI. CDR3 in DNA: TGTGCCAGCAGTTCCCTAGCCAAAAACATTCAGTACTTC. Its translation is CASSSLAKNIQYF.

This sequence joins TRBV11-2 and TRBJ1-2; the D gene is possibly TRBD1 (5 bases). The V gene lost 5 bases and the J gene lost 5 bases, with 24 bases spanning the gap. The CDR3 sequence is 17 residues long. Germline CDR1 and CDR2: SGHAT and FQNNGV. The CDR3 DNA reads TGTGCCAGCAGCCAAAATGACGCATGGAGGGGTCGTTATGGCTACACCTTC. Translating gives CASSQNDAWRGRYGYTF.

This chain connects TRBV27 to TRBJ1-3, with D possibly TRBD1 on 5 matching bases. Germline CDR1 and CDR2: MNHEY and SMNVEV (reference sequence). The CDR3 is 15 residues long. Between the trimmed V and J ends, which lost 4 bases and 2 bases, there was a span of 12 bases. The CDR3 DNA reads TGTGCCAGCAGTTACAGCGCAGGGCCTGGAAACACCATATATTTT. It is translated as CASSYSAGPGNTIYF.

V usage is TRBV6-1 and J usage is TRBJ1-2, with a possible D match to TRBD1 (6 bases). The CDR3 is 13 amino acids. Germline assignment: CDR1 MNHNS and CDR2 SASEGT. The V gene lost 3 bases and the J gene lost 5 bases, with 10 bases spanning the gap. The CDR3 spells CASSDHRDYGYTF. CDR3 DNA: TGTGCCAGCAGTGATCACAGGGATTATGGCTACACCTTC.

The chain carries TRBV5-5 and TRBJ1-2; D is perhaps TRBD1 (5 bases). The length of the CDR3 is 16 residues. The germline CDR1 and CDR2 sequences are SGHKS and YYEKEE (reference sequence). V lost 2 bases to trimming and J lost 7 bases, with 21 bases between them. CDR3 protein: CASSFNGEGWGLGYTF. The DNA for the CDR3 is TGTGCCAGCAGCTTTAATGGTGAAGGATGGGGCCTTGGCTACACCTTC.

V and J are TRBV11-3 and TRBJ2-1; D is possibly TRBD2 (6 bases). The CDR3 covers 16 residues. With 3 bases removed from V and 0 bases from J, the gap between germline ends came to 12 bases. Germline CDR1 is SGHNT and CDR2 is YENEEA. CDR3: CASSFGEARSYNEQFF. For the CDR3, the DNA is TGTGCCAGCAGCTTCGGGGAGGCGCGCTCCTACAATGAGCAGTTCTTC.

The chain couples TRBV9 to TRBJ1-5; 7 nucleotides line up with TRBD1. With V trimmed by 2 bases and J by 5 bases, 7 bases remained unmatched. This CDR3 contains 15 residues. Germline CDR1 is SGDLS and CDR2 is YYNGEE. CDR3 loop: CASSVGTAGDQPQHF. The DNA for the CDR3 is TGTGCCAGCAGCGTCGGGACAGCGGGGGATCAGCCCCAGCATTTT. Based on the CDR3 plus reference TRBV9 and TRBJ1-5, the full variable domain is DSGVTQTPKHLITATGQRVTLRCSPRSGDLSVYWYQQSLDQGLQFLIQYYNGEERAKGNILERFSAQQFPDLHSELNLSSLELGDSALYFCASSVGTAGDQPQHFGDGTRLSIL.

The V gene is TRBV21-1, the J gene TRBJ1-1; the table's D gene call, TRBD1, was not cross checked with the DNA. TRBV21-1 is deemed a pseudogene. This CDR3 comprises 17 residues. The CDR3 nucleotides are TGTGCCAGGGCCTTCTACAAGTCAGGGGAACGGAACACTGAAGCTTTCTTT. Its protein product is CARAFYKSGERNTEAFF.